The sequence of this T cell receptor (beta chain) was determined in a study of metastatic and nonmetastatic thyroid tumors. Study conclusions and caveats: Malignant thyroid tumors reportedly exceeded benign nodules significantly in TCR beta diversity, with the difference appearing in blood and tumor.

Source study methods: The study built a papillary thyroid cancer distant-metastasis classifier from CDR3 differences across clinicopathological groups. MiXCR re-clonotyped the PCR reads for TCRdb. The V and J calls shown here were made by TCRdb, not taken from the authors' results. The sample lists about 32,000 clones, less than 20% occurring once. CDR1 and CDR2 (germline): MNHEY, SVGAGI. This CDR3 spans 14 amino acids. Trimming left V 2 bases short and J 8 bases short, with 13 bases between. Patients were all untreated before their thyroid surgery. This clone was counted a few times. Its antigen is not identified.

Input material: blood. The receptor's source is a female donor with papillary thyroid cancer or a benign thyroid nodule (not recorded which). Some clones in this sample may be carry-over from other donors' samples. The gene calls are TRBV6-5 and TRBJ2-1, with D possibly being TRBD1 or TRBD2 (5 bases each). The CDR3 reads CASSYGQGADEQFF. CDR3 nucleotide sequence: TGTGCCAGCAGTTACGGGCAGGGAGCAGATGAGCAGTTCTTC.